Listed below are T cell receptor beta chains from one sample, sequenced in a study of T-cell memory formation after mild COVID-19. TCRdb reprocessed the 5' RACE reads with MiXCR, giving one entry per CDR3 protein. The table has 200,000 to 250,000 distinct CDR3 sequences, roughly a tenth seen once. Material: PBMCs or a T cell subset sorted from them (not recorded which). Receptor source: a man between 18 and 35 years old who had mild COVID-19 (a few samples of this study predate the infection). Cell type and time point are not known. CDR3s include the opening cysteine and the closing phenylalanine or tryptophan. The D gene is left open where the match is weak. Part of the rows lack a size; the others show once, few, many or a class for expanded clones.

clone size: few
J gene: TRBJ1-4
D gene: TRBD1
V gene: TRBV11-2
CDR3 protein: CASSPGQGGFEKLFF
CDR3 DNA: TGTGCCAGCAGCCCCGGACAGGGAGGTTTTGAAAAACTGTTTTTT

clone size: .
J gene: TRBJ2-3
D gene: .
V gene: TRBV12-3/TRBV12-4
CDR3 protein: CASSLGTSSTDTQYF
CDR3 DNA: TGTGCCAGCAGTTTAGGGACTTCTAGCACAGATACGCAGTATTTT

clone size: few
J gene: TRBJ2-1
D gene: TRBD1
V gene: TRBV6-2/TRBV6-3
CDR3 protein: CASSYLGQKYNEQFF
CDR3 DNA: TGTGCCAGCAGTTACCTGGGACAGAAGTACAATGAGCAGTTCTTC

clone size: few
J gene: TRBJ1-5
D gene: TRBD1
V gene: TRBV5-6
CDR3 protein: CASSFRDRASNQPQHF
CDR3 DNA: TGTGCCAGCAGCTTTAGGGACAGGGCGAGCAATCAGCCCCAGCATTTT

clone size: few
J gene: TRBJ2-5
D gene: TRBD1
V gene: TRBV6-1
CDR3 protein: CASRPRQGRETQYF
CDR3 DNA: TGTGCCAGCAGACCCCGACAGGGCAGAGAGACCCAGTACTTC

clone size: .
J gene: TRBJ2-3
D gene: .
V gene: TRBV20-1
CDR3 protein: CSSGGGRTQYF
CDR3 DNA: TGCAGCTCGGGGGGCGGGCGTACGCAGTATTTT

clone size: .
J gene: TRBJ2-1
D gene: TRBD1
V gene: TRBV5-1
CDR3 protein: CASSSRQGQDEQFF
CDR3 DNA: TGCGCCAGCAGCTCCCGACAGGGCCAGGATGAGCAGTTCTTC

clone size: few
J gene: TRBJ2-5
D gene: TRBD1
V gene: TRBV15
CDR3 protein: CATSRARVGQGALQETQYF
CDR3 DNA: TGTGCCACCAGCAGAGCCCGTGTGGGACAGGGGGCCCTACAAGAGACCCAGTACTTC

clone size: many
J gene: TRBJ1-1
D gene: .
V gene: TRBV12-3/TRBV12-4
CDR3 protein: CASSLVLGDGVNTEAFF
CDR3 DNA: TGTGCCAGCAGTTTAGTGCTGGGGGATGGGGTGAACACTGAAGCTTTCTTT

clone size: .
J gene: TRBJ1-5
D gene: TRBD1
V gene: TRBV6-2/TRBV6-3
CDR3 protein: CASRDGQGWEQPQHF
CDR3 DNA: TGTGCCAGCAGGGACGGACAGGGGTGGGAGCAGCCCCAGCATTTT

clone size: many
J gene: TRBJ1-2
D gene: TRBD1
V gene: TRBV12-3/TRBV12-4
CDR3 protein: CASSFRGQGASGYTF
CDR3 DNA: TGTGCCAGCAGTTTCCGGGGACAGGGGGCGTCGGGCTACACCTTC

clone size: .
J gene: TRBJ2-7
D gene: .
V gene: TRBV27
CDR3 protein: CASSFKRGATYEQYF
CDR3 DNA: TGTGCCAGCAGTTTCAAACGGGGGGCCACCTACGAGCAGTACTTC

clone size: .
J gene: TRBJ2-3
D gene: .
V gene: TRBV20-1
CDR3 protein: CSARRSGRVDTQYF
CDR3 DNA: TGCAGTGCTAGAAGAAGCGGCAGGGTAGATACGCAGTATTTT

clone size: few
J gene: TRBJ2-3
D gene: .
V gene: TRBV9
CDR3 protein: CASSPRSGSTDTQYF
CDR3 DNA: TGTGCCAGCAGCCCCCGTAGCGGATCCACAGATACGCAGTATTTT

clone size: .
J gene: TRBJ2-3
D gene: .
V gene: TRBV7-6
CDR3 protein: CASSRPLRGGSTDTQYF
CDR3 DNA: TGTGCCAGCAGCCGTCCTCTTAGGGGGGGTAGCACAGATACGCAGTATTTT

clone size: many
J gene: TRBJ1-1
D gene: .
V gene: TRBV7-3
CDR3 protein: CASSSTGNTEAFF
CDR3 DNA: TGTGCCAGCAGCTCGACAGGGAACACTGAAGCTTTCTTT

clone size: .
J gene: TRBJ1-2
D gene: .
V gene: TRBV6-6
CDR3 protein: CASSYGGNGYTF
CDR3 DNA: TGTGCCAGCAGTTACGGGGGAAATGGCTACACCTTC

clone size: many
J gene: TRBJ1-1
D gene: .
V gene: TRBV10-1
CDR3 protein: CASSGPGSPAFF
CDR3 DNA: TGCGCCAGCAGTGGCCCCGGCAGCCCGGCTTTCTTT

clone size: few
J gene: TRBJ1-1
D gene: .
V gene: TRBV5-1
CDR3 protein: CASTPTTGNTEAFF
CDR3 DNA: TGCGCCAGCACCCCCACGACAGGCAACACTGAAGCTTTCTTT

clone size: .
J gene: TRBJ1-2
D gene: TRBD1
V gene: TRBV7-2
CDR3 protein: CASSLHRGGNYGYTF
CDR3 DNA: TGTGCCAGCAGCTTACACAGGGGGGGTAACTATGGCTACACCTTC

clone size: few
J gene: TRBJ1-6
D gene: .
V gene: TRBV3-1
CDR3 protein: CASSQGDLPLHF
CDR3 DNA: TGTGCCAGCAGCCAAGGGGATTTGCCCCTCCACTTT

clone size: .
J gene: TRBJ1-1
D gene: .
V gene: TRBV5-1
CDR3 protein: CASSLVAFF
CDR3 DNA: TGCGCCAGCAGCTTGGTAGCTTTCTTT

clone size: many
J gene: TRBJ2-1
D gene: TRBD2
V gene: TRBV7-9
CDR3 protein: CASPGGVSYNEQFF
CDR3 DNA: TGTGCCAGCCCCGGGGGGGTCTCCTACAATGAGCAGTTCTTC

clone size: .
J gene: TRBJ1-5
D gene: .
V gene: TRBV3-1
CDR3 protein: CASSSHAHVDQPQHF
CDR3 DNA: TGTGCCAGCAGCTCCCACGCTCATGTCGATCAGCCCCAGCATTTT

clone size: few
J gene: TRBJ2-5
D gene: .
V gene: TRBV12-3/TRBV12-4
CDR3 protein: CASRPSNTHQTQYF
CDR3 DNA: TGTGCCAGCAGGCCATCTAACACCCACCAGACCCAGTACTTC

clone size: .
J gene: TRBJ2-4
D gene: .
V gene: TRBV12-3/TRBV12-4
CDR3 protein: CASSPPRRGKNIQYF
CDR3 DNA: TGTGCCAGCAGTCCCCCGCGACGGGGGAAAAACATTCAGTACTTC

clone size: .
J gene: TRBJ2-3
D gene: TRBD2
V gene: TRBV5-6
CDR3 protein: CASSFRTSGGGTDTQYF
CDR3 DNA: TGTGCCAGCAGCTTCCGGACTAGCGGGGGGGGCACAGATACGCAGTATTTT

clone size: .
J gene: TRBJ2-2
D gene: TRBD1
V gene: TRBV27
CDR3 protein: CATGQGWMTGELFF
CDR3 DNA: TGTGCCACAGGACAGGGGTGGATGACCGGGGAGCTGTTTTTT

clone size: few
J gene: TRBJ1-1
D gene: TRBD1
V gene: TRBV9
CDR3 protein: CASSGDRVGTEAFF
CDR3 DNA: TGTGCCAGCAGCGGGGACAGGGTGGGCACTGAAGCTTTCTTT

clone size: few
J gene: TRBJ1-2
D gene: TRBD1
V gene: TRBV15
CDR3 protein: CATSRDQRDSLSRIYGYTF
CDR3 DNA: TGTGCCACCAGCAGAGATCAGCGGGACAGTTTATCGAGGATTTATGGCTACACCTTC

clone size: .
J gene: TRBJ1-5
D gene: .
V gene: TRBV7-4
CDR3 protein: CASSLVYNQPQHF
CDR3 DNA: TGTGCCAGCAGCTTAGTCTACAATCAGCCCCAGCATTTT

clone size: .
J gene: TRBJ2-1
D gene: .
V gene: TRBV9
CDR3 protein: CASSVEGYNEQFF
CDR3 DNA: TGTGCCAGCAGCGTAGAGGGCTACAATGAGCAGTTCTTC

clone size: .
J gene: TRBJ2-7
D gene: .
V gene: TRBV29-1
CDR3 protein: CSVTRLLGSEQYF
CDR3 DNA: TGCAGCGTCACCCGGCTCCTGGGCTCCGAGCAGTACTTC

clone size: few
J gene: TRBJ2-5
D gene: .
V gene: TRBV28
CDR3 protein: CASSLEVRETQYF
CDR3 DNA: TGTGCCAGCAGTTTGGAGGTGCGGGAGACCCAGTACTTC

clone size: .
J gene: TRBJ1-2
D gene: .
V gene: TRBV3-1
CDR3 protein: CASSQDTSKIRYTF
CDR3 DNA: TGTGCCAGCAGCCAAGATACTTCTAAGATTCGCTACACCTTC